A single sample is the source of the 13 T cell receptor beta chains below, sequenced in a study of T cells in Graves' hyperthyroidism and ophthalmopathy. Researchers took RNA transcripts and amplified the TCR beta CDR3 regions from them. Using the HTBI primer set, a first-round RT-PCR was run on the TCR CDR3. TCRdb recomputed calls from the multiplex PCR reads with MiXCR, one row per CDR3 protein. The data contain over 700,000 distinct CDR3 sequences, about two fifths of them seen just once; the ten biggest clones take up 8% to 9%. The sequenced material came from blood. The origin of the receptors is a man younger than 30 with Graves' hyperthyroidism.

The chain links TRBV10-3 to TRBJ2-7; D uncertain. Trimming pared 10 bases from V and 6 bases from J, leaving 16 bases between. The CDR3 spans 12 residues. Per the germline V gene, CDR1 is ENHRY and CDR2 is SYGVKD. The CDR3 coding sequence is TGTGCCAGCAGCCCCGAGCGATCCGAGCAGTACTTC. It is translated as CASSPERSEQYF.

This clonotype was counted a few times. The gene calls are TRBV4-3 and TRBJ1-4; D is perhaps TRBD1 (5 bases). The CDR3 has 16 residues. Germline CDR1 reads LGHNA; CDR2 reads YSLEER. Trimming took off 3 bases at V and 8 bases at J, with 19 bases between the two ends. In DNA form, the CDR3 reads TGCGCCAGCAGCCACCCGGGCCGACAGCGCCAGGAAAAACTGTTTTTT. Translated: CASSHPGRQRQEKLFF.

The V call is TRBV29-1, the J call TRBJ2-2; either TRBD1 or TRBD2 may supply D (6 bases each). This CDR3 is built from 14 residues. V lost 4 bases and J lost 7, with 16 bases in between. Germline CDR1 SQVTM, CDR2 ANQGSEA. CDR3 in DNA: TGCAGCGTTGGCGGGGCAGGGGCGATCGGGGAGCTGTTTTTT. Its protein is CSVGGAGAIGELFF.

This clonotype was observed at least ten times. The chain uses TRBV9 and TRBJ1-1; D not certain. The germline V gene encodes CDR1 SGDLS and CDR2 YYNGEE. V dropped 4 bases and J dropped 4 bases, with 11 bases sitting between them. The CDR3 contains 13 residues. The CDR3 here is CASSPRGLTEAFF. In DNA form, the CDR3 reads TGTGCCAGCAGCCCGCGGGGTCTCACTGAAGCTTTCTTT.

With respect to this clonotype: Its ends do not fully match the called genes, so a read error is possible. This chain joins TRBV7-9 and TRBJ2-7; no clear D. The germline CDR1 and CDR2 sequences are SEHNR and FQNEAQ (reference sequence). The CDR3 loop spans 14 amino acids. Written as DNA, the CDR3 is TGCGCCAGCAGCCAATCGTGGACGGGTTACGAGCAGTACTTC. Translated, it gives CASSQSWTGYEQYF.

This clonotype was seen ten or more times. V is TRBV7-2 and J is TRBJ2-6, with D hard to call. V lost 3 bases and J lost 11, with 14 bases in between. Germline lookup yields CDR1 SGHTA and CDR2 FQGNSA. The CDR3 length is 14 residues. CDR3 DNA: TGTGCCAGCAGCTTTACACTGACCTCCGACGTCCTGACTTTC. It translates to CASSFTLTSDVLTF. Supplemented by reference TRBV7-2 and TRBJ2-6, the full variable domain reads GAGVSQSPSNKVTEKGKDVELRCDPISGHTALYWYRQSLGQGLEFLIYFQGNSAPDKSGLPSDRFSAERTGGSVSTLTIQRTQQEDSAVYLCASSFTLTSDVLTFGAGSRLTVL.

This clonotype appeared a few times. This chain links TRBV2 with TRBJ1-4; 7 nucleotides agree with TRBD1. The germline gives CDR1 SNHLY, CDR2 FYNNEI. There are 14 residues in the CDR3. The ends lost 10 bases at V and 4 bases at J; junction bases unmatched: 9. This CDR3 reads CATSGTAFNEKLFF. In DNA form, the CDR3 reads TGTGCCACCTCAGGGACAGCTTTTAATGAAAAACTGTTTTTT.

The chain links TRBV25-1 to TRBJ2-3, with D perhaps matching TRBD2 (6 bases). V lost 10 bases to trimming and J lost 2 bases, with 16 bases between them. Per germline, CDR1 MGHDK and CDR2 SYGVNS. This CDR3 spans 14 amino acids. CDR3: CAISEGLLTDTQYF. CDR3 coding DNA: TGTGCCATATCGGAGGGGTTGCTCACAGATACGCAGTATTTT.

This chain connects TRBV20-1 to TRBJ2-2; D is unclear. CDR1 is DFQATT and CDR2 is SNEGSKA in the germline V gene (reference sequence). V was trimmed by 0 bases and J by 2 bases, leaving 10 bases between them. The length of the CDR3 is 15 residues. CDR3 nucleotides: TGCAGTGCTAGAGAACAGCTTCTAAACACCGGGGAGCTGTTTTTT. Translated: CSAREQLLNTGELFF.

The V gene is TRBV12-3 or TRBV12-4, the J gene TRBJ2-7; D is uncertain. The CDR3 spans 12 residues. Trimming left V 3 bases short and J 6 bases short, with 9 bases between. CDR3 amino acids: CASSFSGPEQYF. CDR3 DNA sequence: TGTGCCAGCAGTTTCTCGGGCCCCGAGCAGTACTTC.

The chain uses TRBV10-3 and TRBJ2-7; 8 nucleotides align to TRBD1. J gave up 6 bases and V 3 bases, and 7 bases lay outside the gene matches. The CDR3 covers 14 residues. Germline CDR1 reads ENHRY; CDR2 reads SYGVKD. CDR3 in DNA: TGTGCCATCAGTGAAGAGCAGGGGGCCGGCGAGCAGTACTTC. This gives the protein CAISEEQGAGEQYF.

This clonotype was detected many times. The chain uses TRBV9 and TRBJ1-1, with D uncertain. V lost 2 bases and J 7 bases, leaving 12 bases between the germline ends. Looked up from germline, CDR1 is SGDLS and CDR2 is YYNGEE. The CDR3 extends over 13 amino acids. Here the CDR3 reads CASSVAGIVEAFF. In DNA, the CDR3 is TGTGCCAGCAGCGTTGCTGGAATTGTTGAAGCTTTCTTT. Full variable domain (outside the CDR3, taken from reference TRBV9 and TRBJ1-1): DSGVTQTPKHLITATGQRVTLRCSPRSGDLSVYWYQQSLDQGLQFLIQYYNGEERAKGNILERFSAQQFPDLHSELNLSSLELGDSALYFCASSVAGIVEAFFGQGTRLTVV.

J is TRBJ2-5 and V is TRBV7-2, with TRBD2 identical over 12 bases. The CDR3 length is 17 residues. The trim removed 5 bases at V and 4 bases at J, leaving 11 bases unmatched. Per the germline V gene, CDR1 is SGHTA and CDR2 is FQGNSA. Here the CDR3 DNA reads TGTGCCAGCAGCCTCGACAGGGGGGGACTAGCGGGAGAGACCCAGTACTTC. The encoded protein is CASSLDRGGLAGETQYF.